The present entry profiles one T cell receptor beta chain with its context. This entry is derived from a study of blood T cell repertoires in COVID-19. Study at large: PBMCs, B-cell-depleted T cells, or T cells provided the cDNA or gDNA that made up the material.

Profiling relied on immunoSEQ multiplex PCR, and the TCRdb table lists in-frame clones only, not all of them. The sample includes 350,000 to 550,000 clones, 70% to 90% of them seen just once. Participants' own reports of clinical history determined their cohort assignment. The CDR3 length is 14 residues. The germline CDR1 and CDR2 sequences are MNHEY and SMNVEV (reference sequence). V was clipped by 5 bases and J by 4 bases; unmatched bases: 4. The V call is TRBV27, the J call TRBJ2-7; 11 bases are shared with TRBD1. Sequencing was done on a sample of PBMCs or T cells enriched from blood (not recorded which). The TCR originated in a woman aged 18-29 years with acute COVID-19. The CDR3 sequence is CASSRTGGLYEQYF. The CDR3 nucleotides read TGTGCCAGCAGTCGGACAGGGGGCCTATACGAGCAGTACTTC.